This T cell receptor (beta chain) was retrieved from a study of blood T cell repertoires in COVID-19. Study-wide context: Samples taken during acute and convalescent COVID-19 were collected in the United States, Italy and Spain. Sources were T cells, B-cell-depleted T cells, or PBMCs; the material itself was cDNA or gDNA.

V trimming: 5 bases; J trimming: 4 bases; junction bases outside the gene matches: 8. The CDR3 loop spans 15 amino acids. Germline lookup yields CDR1 PRHDT and CDR2 FYEKMQ (reference sequence). Original analysis: Reference gene primer amplification in the assay estimated nucleated cell counts. The data were produced by immunoSEQ multiplex PCR, yet TCRdb's version contains in-frame clones alone and is incomplete. The V and J calls and the clone size are those of that table, but D and trimming were determined from the DNA. Among about 49,000 clones listed, approximately 90% were seen once. The V gene is TRBV13, the J gene TRBJ2-7; TRBD1 agrees at 10 bases. Sequencing was performed on peripheral blood. The receptor was isolated from a human donor in a cohort sampled during active COVID-19. This CDR3 is CASSPGQGRIYEQYF. CDR3 nucleotide sequence: TGTGCCAGCAGCCCGGGACAGGGGAGGATTTACGAGCAGTACTTC.